This T cell receptor (beta chain) was profiled in a study of vaccination effects on CD4 cells after COVID-19. Ahead of sequencing, the ViraFEST assay grew antigen-specific CD4+ T cells using viral peptide pools. It was after 10 days of culture that CD4+ T cells were isolated. By PCR, the person was confirmed to have had SARS-CoV-2 infection between March and December 2020. The germline V gene encodes CDR1 SGHNT and CDR2 YENEEA. CDR3 length: 16 amino acids. V was trimmed by 2 bases and J by 6 bases, leaving 18 bases between them. To note about this clone: The antigen remains unidentified.

Sequenced by immunoSEQ multiplex PCR; TCRdb stores in-frame clones only, minus some. Of under 60,000 clones in the sample, 75% to 85% are singletons; the top ten hold around 5.5%. The source material was CD4+ T cells from PBMCs cultured with HIV peptides, sampled before COVID-19 vaccination. Subset defined: HIV-1 Nef peptide pool negative control/reference culture. The chain links TRBV11-3 to TRBJ2-3; D perhaps matches TRBD2 (7 bases). The sequence came from a human donor who had a prior SARS-CoV-2 infection. In DNA form, the CDR3 reads TGTGCCAGCAGCTTATGGGGGGGCGAGGCATCTGATACGCAGTATTTT. This translates into CASSLWGGEASDTQYF.